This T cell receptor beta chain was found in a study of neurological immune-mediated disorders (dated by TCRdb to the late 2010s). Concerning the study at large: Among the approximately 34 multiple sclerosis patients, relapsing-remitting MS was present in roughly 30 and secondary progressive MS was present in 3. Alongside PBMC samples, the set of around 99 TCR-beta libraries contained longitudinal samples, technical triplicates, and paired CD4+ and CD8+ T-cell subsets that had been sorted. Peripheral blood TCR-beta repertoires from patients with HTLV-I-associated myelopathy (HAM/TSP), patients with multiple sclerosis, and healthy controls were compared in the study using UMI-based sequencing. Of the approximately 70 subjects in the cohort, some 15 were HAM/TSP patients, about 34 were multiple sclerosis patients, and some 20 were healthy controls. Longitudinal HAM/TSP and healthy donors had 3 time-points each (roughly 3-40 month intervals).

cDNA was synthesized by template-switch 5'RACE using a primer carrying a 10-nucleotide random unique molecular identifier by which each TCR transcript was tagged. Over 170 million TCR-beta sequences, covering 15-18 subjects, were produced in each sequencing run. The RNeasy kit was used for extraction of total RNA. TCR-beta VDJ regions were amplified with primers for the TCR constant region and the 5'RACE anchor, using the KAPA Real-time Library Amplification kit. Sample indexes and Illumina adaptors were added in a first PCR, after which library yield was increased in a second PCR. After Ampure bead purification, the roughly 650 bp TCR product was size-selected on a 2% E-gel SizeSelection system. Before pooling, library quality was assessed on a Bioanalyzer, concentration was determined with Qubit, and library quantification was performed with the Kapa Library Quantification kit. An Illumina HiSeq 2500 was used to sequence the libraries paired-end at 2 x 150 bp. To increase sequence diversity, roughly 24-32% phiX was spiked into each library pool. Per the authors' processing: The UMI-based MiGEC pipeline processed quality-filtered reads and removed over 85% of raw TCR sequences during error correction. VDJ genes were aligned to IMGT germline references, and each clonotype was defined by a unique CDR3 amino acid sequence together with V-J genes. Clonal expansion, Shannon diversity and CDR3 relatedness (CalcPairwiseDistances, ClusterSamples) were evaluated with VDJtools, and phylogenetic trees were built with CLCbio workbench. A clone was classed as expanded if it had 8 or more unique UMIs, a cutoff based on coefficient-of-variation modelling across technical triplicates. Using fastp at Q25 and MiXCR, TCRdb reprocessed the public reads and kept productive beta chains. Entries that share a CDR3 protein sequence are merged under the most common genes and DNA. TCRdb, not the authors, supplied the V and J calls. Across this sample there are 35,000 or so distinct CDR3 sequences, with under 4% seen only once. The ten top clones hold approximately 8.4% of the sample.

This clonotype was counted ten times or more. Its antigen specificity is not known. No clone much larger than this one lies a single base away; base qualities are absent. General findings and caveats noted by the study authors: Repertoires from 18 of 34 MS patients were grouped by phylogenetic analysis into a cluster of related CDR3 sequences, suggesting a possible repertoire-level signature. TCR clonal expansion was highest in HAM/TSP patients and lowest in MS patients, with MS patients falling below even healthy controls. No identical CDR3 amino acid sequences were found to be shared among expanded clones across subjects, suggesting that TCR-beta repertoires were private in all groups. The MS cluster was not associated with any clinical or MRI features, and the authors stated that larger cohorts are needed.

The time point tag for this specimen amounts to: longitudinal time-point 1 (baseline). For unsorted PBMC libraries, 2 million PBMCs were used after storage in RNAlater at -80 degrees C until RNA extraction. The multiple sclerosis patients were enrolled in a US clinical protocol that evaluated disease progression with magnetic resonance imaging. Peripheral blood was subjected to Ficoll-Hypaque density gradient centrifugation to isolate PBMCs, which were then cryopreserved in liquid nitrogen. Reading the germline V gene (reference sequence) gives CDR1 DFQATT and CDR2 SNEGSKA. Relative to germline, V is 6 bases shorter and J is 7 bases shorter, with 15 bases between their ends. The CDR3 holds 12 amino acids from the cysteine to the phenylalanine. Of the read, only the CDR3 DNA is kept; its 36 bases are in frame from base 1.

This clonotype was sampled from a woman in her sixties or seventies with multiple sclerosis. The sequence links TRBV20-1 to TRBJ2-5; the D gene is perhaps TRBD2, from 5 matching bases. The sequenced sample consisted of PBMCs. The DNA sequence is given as TGCAGTGCGGGTGACTACTCATGGACCCAGTACTTC. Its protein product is CSAGDYSWTQYF.